This T cell receptor (beta chain) was identified during a study of CD8 T cells in ankylosing spondylitis. There are a few counts of this clonotype. As yet, its antigen is unknown. One end of the junction is discordant with germline, which a read error may explain. TCRdb itself ran the 5' RACE reads through MiXCR, one entry per CDR3 protein. The table shows hundreds of thousands of distinct CDR3 sequences, with about 25% occurring only once. Study conclusions and caveats: It appeared that ankylosing spondylitis blood was characterized by a TCR beta motif of roughly 8 highly homologous variants.

Germline values: CDR1 KGHDR, CDR2 SFDVKD. This CDR3 has 12 residues. The receptor's source is a male donor with ankylosing spondylitis. Sequencing input: blood, either unsorted or a sorted T cell fraction (not recorded which). The chain links TRBV24-1 to TRBJ1-1, with D perhaps matching TRBD1 (5 bases). CDR3 sequence: CATNDQAGGTFF. The CDR3 bases are TGTGCCACCAATGATCAGGCCGGGGGAACTTTCTTT.